The source of this TCR beta chain is a study of chemoradiotherapy in HPV16-positive cancers (dated by TCRdb to the early 2020s). At the level of the whole study: Candidate HPV-specific T-cell clones and common TCR motifs were defined by functional T-cell assays performed on cells from a couple of HPV16-positive patients. The study set out to ask whether T-cell immunity against the HPV oncoproteins E6 and E7 changes over the course of chemoradiotherapy and whether that immunity affects survival. The candidate HPV-specific TCRs and motifs were subsequently tracked in TCR repertoires obtained from approximately 86 patients with HPV-related cancers.

With regard to this clone: Its antigen remains unidentified. Nothing much larger sits one base from this clone, and base qualities are not available.

Repertoires were sampled multiple times during chemoradiotherapy, which allowed clonal expansion in the tumor microenvironment to be followed. Receptors were amplified or captured by the immunoSEQ multiplex PCR assay. This is the immuneACCESS table as TCRdb keeps it, with only in-frame sequences that have V and J called. A part of the clones is gone; compared with another copy, unresolved V genes explain less than half, and the rest is unexplained. Across this sample there are 1,500 to 2,000 clones, with about 89% seen only once. Of the sample, roughly 13% falls within the top ten clones. Study-level results and caveats: In HPV16-positive patients, expansion of HPV-responsive T cells during chemoradiotherapy was found to be associated with improved recurrence-free survival. The functional definition of HPV-specific T cells was derived from only two HPV16-positive patients, and the survival association was reported for HPV16-positive patients. Expansion of candidate HPV-specific clones and E7-related TCR motifs was observed in the tumor microenvironment during treatment, whereas no such expansion was observed for non-HPV-specific T cells.

This TCR was sampled from a human donor with HPV-associated anogenital cancer. The material was tumor tissue, obtained from a patient who underwent chemoradiotherapy.

The encoded CDR3 is CASSYQGSTDTQYF. The DNA sequence is given as TGTGCCAGCAGTTACCAGGGTAGCACAGATACGCAGTATTTT. The chain was built from TRBV6-6 and TRBJ2-3, with TRBD1 perhaps the D gene, on 5 matching bases. The junction carries 6 bases between V and J, which are trimmed by 2 bases and 0 bases respectively. The CDR3 sequence holds 14 residues, the cysteine and phenylalanine included. Only the CDR3 part of the read is kept: 42 bases, read in frame from the first base. CDR1 and CDR2 are read off the germline V gene (reference sequence) as MNHNY and SVGAGI.